These 21 T cell receptor beta chains came from one sample sequenced in a study of T cell repertoires in cytomegalovirus infection. No antigen has been assigned to these receptors. In TCRdb, the reads were re-called with MiXCR into one record per CDR3 protein. Found here are about 920,000 distinct CDR3 sequences, 31% of them singletons; the top ten hold 13%. The specimen comprised cultured CD8+ T cells from PBMCs, sampled from culture after CMV antigen stimulation. These receptors originate from a human donor in good health (CMV status not recorded). Some clones in this sample may be carry-over from other donors' samples.

This clonotype has at least ten counts. The chain joins TRBV7-9 to TRBJ2-5; TRBD2 might be the D (7 bases). This CDR3 has 15 residues. V was clipped by 2 bases and J by 3 bases, with 13 bases between them. CDR1 and CDR2 (germline): SEHNR, FQNEAQ (reference sequence). The CDR3 sequence: CASSLWGGIEETQYF. In nucleotides, the CDR3 is TGTGCCAGCAGCTTATGGGGGGGCATCGAAGAGACCCAGTACTTC.

The chain links TRBV27 to TRBJ2-3, with TRBD1 as a possible D gene (5 bases). This CDR3 contains 14 residues. V lost 3 bases, J lost 2 bases, and 9 bases lay in between. CDR1 and CDR2 (germline): MNHEY, SMNVEV (reference sequence). In nucleotides, the CDR3 is TGTGCCAGCAGTTTTGCCAGGGACACAGATACGCAGTATTTT. Amino acid sequence: CASSFARDTDTQYF.

The J gene is TRBJ2-2, the V gene TRBV6-5; a weak D match, TRBD1 (6 bases). The CDR3 consists of 16 residues. Germline lookup yields CDR1 MNHEY and CDR2 SVGAGI. V lost 6 bases to trimming and J lost 3 bases, with 17 bases between them. The CDR3 coding sequence is TGTGCCAGCAGAGCACTACAGGGCGCGTACACCGGGGAGCTGTTTTTT. The encoded protein is CASRALQGAYTGELFF.

This clonotype has only a few counts. The V call is TRBV7-6, the J call TRBJ2-1; 7 bases align to TRBD2. V dropped 4 bases and J dropped 7; count of bases not matched to a gene: 4. This CDR3 has 13 amino acids. Germline V gene data show CDR1 as SGHVS and CDR2 as FNYEAQ. The CDR3 DNA sequence: TGTGCCAGCAGCTCCGAACTAGCGAATGAGCAGTTCTTC. It codes for CASSSELANEQFF.

The table lists this clonotype with a few counts. The V and J genes are TRBV4-1 and TRBJ2-1, with 14 bases identical to TRBD2. V shed 1 base, J shed 6 bases, and the junction held 5 bases outside the gene matches. Germline V gene lookup returns CDR1 MGHRA and CDR2 YSYEKL. The CDR3 extends over 17 amino acids. CDR3 coding DNA: TGCGCCAGCAGCCAAGCCCTGACTAGCGGGGGGGCCAATGAGCAGTTCTTC. Amino acids: CASSQALTSGGANEQFF.

About this clonotype itself: This may stem from a read error, because a much larger clone lies one nucleotide away. CDR3 in DNA: TGTGCCAGCTGGAGCTCCTACGAGCAGTACTTC. This codes for CASWSSYEQYF. The genes are TRBV27 and TRBJ2-7; D is uncertain. The V end was cut by 8 bases, the J end by 0 bases, with 5 bases between. CDR1 and CDR2 (germline): MNHEY, SMNVEV (reference sequence). There are 11 residues in the CDR3.

This sequence joins TRBV19 and TRBJ2-3; D is undetermined. Germline CDR1 reads LNHDA; CDR2 reads SQIVND (reference sequence). The CDR3 totals 15 residues. The V end was cut by 5 bases, the J end by 2 bases, with 14 bases between. In nucleotides, the CDR3 is TGTGCCAGTAGTCCAACGACAACTTCCACAGATACGCAGTATTTT. Its translation: CASSPTTTSTDTQYF.

This clonotype has a count of ten or more. The chain uses TRBV6-1 and TRBJ2-7; the D gene could be TRBD1 or TRBD2 (5 bases each). The CDR3 has 15 residues. V was clipped by 6 bases and J by 3 bases, with 18 bases between them. Per germline, CDR1 MNHNS and CDR2 SASEGT. The DNA of the CDR3 is TGTGCCAGCAGGGAACCCGGGACCCTTAGCTACGAGCAGTACGTC. Translating gives CASREPGTLSYEQYV.

The chain links TRBV19 to TRBJ1-2; tentatively, D is TRBD1 (6 bases). Trimming took off 3 bases at V and 4 bases at J, with 6 bases between the two ends. Germline loops: CDR1 LNHDA, CDR2 SQIVND (reference sequence). The CDR3 sequence is 12 residues long. The DNA for the CDR3 is TGTGCCAGTAGTATGGACAGCTATGGCTACACCTTC. Translating it yields CASSMDSYGYTF. The full variable domain, with the rest looked up from reference TRBV19 and TRBJ1-2, is DGGITQSPKYLFRKEGQNVTLSCEQNLNHDAMYWYRQDPGQGLRLIYYSQIVNDFQKGDIAEGYSVSREKKESFPLTVTSAQKNPTAFYLCASSMDSYGYTFGSGTRLTVV.

V usage is TRBV20-1 and J usage is TRBJ2-1; the match to TRBD2 covers 13 bases. Germline V gene lookup returns CDR1 DFQATT and CDR2 SNEGSKA (reference sequence). This CDR3 has 15 amino acids. The J segment lost 4 bases and the V segment lost 3 bases, leaving 3 bases of the junction unmatched. In DNA form, the CDR3 reads TGCAGTGCTAGCCTGACTAGCGGGGGGTACAATGAGCAGTTCTTC. This sequence encodes CSASLTSGGYNEQFF.

This clonotype has more than one count but fewer than ten. This chain uses TRBV7-9 with TRBJ2-5, with 9 nucleotides matching TRBD1. The J segment lost 5 bases and the V segment lost 5 bases, leaving 15 bases of the junction unmatched. The germline V gene has CDR1 SEHNR and CDR2 FQNEAQ (reference sequence). CDR3 length: 17 residues. Written as DNA, the CDR3 is TGTGCCAGCAGCCCACTCTCGGGACAGGGCCCACCGGAGACCCAGTACTTC. Residues: CASSPLSGQGPPETQYF. Supplemented by reference TRBV7-9 and TRBJ2-5, the full variable domain reads DTGVSQNPRHKITKRGQNVTFRCDPISEHNRLYWYRQTLGQGPEFLTYFQNEAQLEKSRLLSDRFSAERPKGSFSTLEIQRTEQGDSAMYLCASSPLSGQGPPETQYFGPGTRLLVL.

The V gene is TRBV20-1, the J gene TRBJ2-7; D is ambiguous. V dropped 1 base and J dropped 3 bases, with 13 bases sitting between them. Germline lookup yields CDR1 DFQATT and CDR2 SNEGSKA (reference sequence). The CDR3 extends over 14 amino acids. CDR3: CSARVADRGYEQYV. In nucleotides, the CDR3 is TGCAGTGCTAGAGTGGCAGACCGAGGCTACGAGCAGTACGTC.

The V and J genes are TRBV12-3 or TRBV12-4 and TRBJ1-2; D is unclear. With 5 bases removed from V and 5 bases from J, the gap between germline ends came to 9 bases. This CDR3 is built from 12 residues. CDR3 sequence (DNA): TGTGCCAGCAGTCGAGGGCGGTATGGCTACACCTTC. Amino acid sequence: CASSRGRYGYTF.

This rearrangement joins TRBV11-3 to TRBJ1-5; 7 positions agree with TRBD1. Germline V gene data show CDR1 as SGHNT and CDR2 as YENEEA. The CDR3 totals 15 residues. The junction had 5 bases not matched to a gene; V was cut back by 5 bases and J by 1 base. The CDR3 loop reads CASSPDRESNQPQHF. The CDR3 nucleotides are TGTGCCAGCAGCCCAGACAGGGAGAGCAATCAGCCCCAGCATTTT.

This clonotype was observed a handful of times. The chain has TRBV27 and TRBJ2-7, with 7 bases aligning to TRBD1. CDR3 length: 14 residues. The germline gives CDR1 MNHEY, CDR2 SMNVEV (reference sequence). V lost 4 bases, J lost 5 bases, and 8 bases stayed unmatched. This chain's CDR3 is CASSSRQGPNEQYF. In DNA form, the CDR3 reads TGTGCCAGCAGTTCTCGACAGGGTCCCAACGAGCAGTACTTC.

This clonotype has ten or more counts. The chain has TRBV7-2 and TRBJ2-3, with unresolved D. The length of the CDR3 is 14 residues. V dropped 4 bases and J dropped 2 bases, with 10 bases sitting between them. Per germline, CDR1 SGHTA and CDR2 FQGNSA. CDR3 residues: CASSSETFTDTQYF. The CDR3 DNA sequence: TGTGCCAGCAGCTCCGAGACTTTCACAGATACGCAGTATTTT.

At least ten counts were recorded for this clonotype. The chain employs TRBV6-1 and TRBJ1-2; 10 positions agree with TRBD1. V dropped 0 bases and J dropped 4; count of bases not matched to a gene: 8. CDR3 length equals 17 residues. Per the germline V gene, CDR1 is MNHNS and CDR2 is SASEGT. CDR3 residues: CASSEAETGGFLYGYTF. For the CDR3, the DNA is TGTGCCAGCAGTGAAGCCGAGACAGGGGGCTTCCTCTATGGCTACACCTTC.

Ten or more counts support this clonotype. The gene calls are TRBV7-6 and TRBJ2-5, with D possibly being TRBD2 (6 bases). CDR1 and CDR2 from the germline V gene are SGHVS and FNYEAQ. Trimming took 5 bases from V and 3 from J, leaving 16 bases between them. The CDR3 extends over 15 amino acids. The CDR3 nucleotides are TGTGCCAGCAGCACCCCGGAGGGCGCGAAAGAGACCCAGTACTTC. Protein: CASSTPEGAKETQYF.

The DNA of the CDR3 is TGTGCCAGTAGTATGGTCAGGTGGGGGACATTCAACACTGAAGCTTTCTTT. Residues: CASSMVRWGTFNTEAFF. This rearrangement joins TRBV19 to TRBJ1-1, with D perhaps matching TRBD1 (6 bases). Per the germline V gene, CDR1 is LNHDA and CDR2 is SQIVND (reference sequence). This CDR3 contains 17 residues. Deletions cut 3 bases from V and 2 bases from J, with 19 bases between.

This clonotype was counted a single time. The chain is built from TRBV12-3 or TRBV12-4 and TRBJ2-1; D is ambiguous. The ends were cut back, 6 bases at V and 10 bases at J, with 16 bases in the middle. The CDR3 spans 13 residues. The CDR3 sequence is CASSLSPGIEQFF. The CDR3 bases are TGTGCCAGCAGCCTGAGTCCGGGTATAGAGCAGTTCTTC.

The sample holds a few counts of this clonotype. V usage is TRBV27 and J usage is TRBJ1-1; D unresolved. The CDR3 length is 16 residues. Per the germline V gene, CDR1 is MNHEY and CDR2 is SMNVEV (reference sequence). The V end lost 5 bases, the J end lost 10 bases, and 26 bases lay between the germline ends. CDR3 DNA: TGTGCCAGCAGTCACTCAGGAGGTGAAATGGCTTTTGCAGCTTTCTTT. Translated: CASSHSGGEMAFAAFF.